The rows below give T cell receptor beta chains drawn from one sample of a study of CD8+ T cells in alopecia areata. Assay used: immunoSEQ multiplex PCR; TCRdb lists only in-frame clones, some missing. The top ten clones hold more than 9.5% of a sample with 95,000 to 110,000 clones, over 75% of them seen once. This specimen was CD8+ T cells sorted from blood, taken between weeks 30 and 35, from a patient treated with tofacitinib. The receptor set was obtained from a human donor with alopecia areata. The CDR3 runs from the conserved cysteine through the conserved F or W. D genes are given only for firm matches. Clone size is stated in some rows and not others, as once, few, many or a class when expanded.

j_call d_call clone_size v_call cdr3_nt cdr3_aa
TRBJ2-4 TRBD2 . TRBV6-1 TGTGCCAGCAGTGAATCCCTAGCGGGGGGCGGGATTCAGTACTTC CASSESLAGGGIQYF
TRBJ1-1 . . TRBV5-5 TGTGCCAGCAGCCCGTCCACTGAAGCTTTCTTT CASSPSTEAFF
TRBJ2-1 . few TRBV30 TGTGCCTGGAGTGTAGGGACCCTCAATGAGCAGTTCTTC CAWSVGTLNEQFF
TRBJ2-7 TRBD1 . TRBV13 TGTGCCAGCAGCTCCAGGGGACAGACCTACGAGCAGTACTTC CASSSRGQTYEQYF
TRBJ2-3 TRBD1 . TRBV2 TGTGCCAGCCCACCGGGACAGAGGCCAGATACGCAGTATTTT CASPPGQRPDTQYF
TRBJ2-5 . . TRBV29-1 TGCAGCGTTGACAGGGACCAAGAGACCCAGTACTTC CSVDRDQETQYF
TRBJ2-1 . . TRBV29-1 TGCAGCGGCTCCGGGACCGCCGGCTCCTACAATGAGCAGTTCTTC CSGSGTAGSYNEQFF
TRBJ1-2 TRBD1 . TRBV27 TGTGCCAGCAGCCCCGGACAGGGCTCTTATGGCTACACCTTC CASSPGQGSYGYTF
TRBJ1-1 . once TRBV9 TGTGCCAGCAGCGTAACAGCAGGGGCCCTGAACACTGAAGCTTTCTTT CASSVTAGALNTEAFF
TRBJ1-2 . . TRBV29-1 TGCAGCGTTGAAGAGGGGTCGGGCAGGGCTTTGGATGGCTACACCTTC CSVEEGSGRALDGYTF
TRBJ2-1 . . TRBV5-1 TGCGCCAGCAAAGCGGGACAAGGGTCCTACAATGAGCAGTTCTTC CASKAGQGSYNEQFF
TRBJ2-5 . . TRBV13 TGTGCCAGCAGCTTAGATGGGACCCAGTACTTC CASSLDGTQYF
TRBJ2-7 . once TRBV7-6 TGTGCCAGCAGCTTAGCGGAGGGGCCTGTCGAGCAGTACTTC CASSLAEGPVEQYF
TRBJ1-1 . . TRBV9 TGTGCCAGCAGCCCCGGGGGGGTCACTGAAGCTTTCTTT CASSPGGVTEAFF
TRBJ2-3 TRBD2 few TRBV6-5 TGTGCCAGCAGTTACAGCGGGGGAGGCACAGATACGCAGTATTTT CASSYSGGGTDTQYF
TRBJ1-2 . . TRBV7-3 TGTGCCAGCAGCTACCAGGGATATGGCTACACCTTC CASSYQGYGYTF
TRBJ2-7 . . TRBV6-6 TGTGCCAGCAGTAACACTAGGAGCTCCTACGAGCAGTACTTC CASSNTRSSYEQYF
TRBJ2-1 TRBD2 once TRBV7-3 TGTGCCAGCAGCCCTAGCGGCCTCTCCTACAATGAGCAGTTCTTC CASSPSGLSYNEQFF
TRBJ2-1 . . TRBV13 TGTGCCAGCAGCTCCGCCCAGGGGAATCCTTACAATGAGCAGTTCTTC CASSSAQGNPYNEQFF
TRBJ1-1 . . TRBV30 TGTGCCTCCCACGAGGGTTTGTTGGACACTGAAGCTTTCTTT CASHEGLLDTEAFF
TRBJ2-7 TRBD2 once TRBV4-2 TGTGCCAGCAGCCAAGAGCGCGGGGGACCCTCCTACGAGCAGTACTTC CASSQERGGPSYEQYF
TRBJ1-5 TRBD1 . TRBV5-1 TGCGCCAGCAGCTTGGGTTTAGGGGGCGCCGGTCAGCCCCAGCATTTT CASSLGLGGAGQPQHF
TRBJ2-1 . . TRBV6-6 TGTGCCAGCAGTTTGTACGGGGATGAGCAGTTCTTC CASSLYGDEQFF
TRBJ2-1 . . TRBV4-1 TGCGCCAGCAGCCAAGAGGGGCACTACAGCTCCTACAATGAGCAGTTCTTC CASSQEGHYSSYNEQFF
TRBJ2-3 TRBD1 . TRBV7-9 TGTGCCAGCAGCGGGACAGGAGGTGCAGATACGCAGTATTTT CASSGTGGADTQYF
TRBJ2-7 . . TRBV10-3 TGTGCCATCAGTGAGGGTCGGGGGAGCACCTACGAGCAGTACTTC CAISEGRGSTYEQYF
TRBJ2-7 TRBD1 . TRBV6-5 TGTGCCAGCAGTTACTCGCGCGACAGGGGTGCCTACGAGCAGTACTTC CASSYSRDRGAYEQYF
TRBJ2-1 TRBD1 . TRBV15 TGTGCCACCGAAGACAGGGGGGTACATGAGCAGTTCTTC CATEDRGVHEQFF
TRBJ2-1 . . TRBV2 TGTGCCAGCATAGTAGTCTCCTACAATGAGCAGTTCTTC CASIVVSYNEQFF
TRBJ2-1 . few TRBV9 TGTGCCAGCAGCGATCCGGGACTCCTCAATGAGCAGTTCTTC CASSDPGLLNEQFF
TRBJ1-1 . . TRBV9 TGTGCCAGCAGCGTACTCGGTTTTCGGGGATCTAGCCTGAACACTGAAGCTTTCTTT CASSVLGFRGSSLNTEAFF
TRBJ1-1 . . TRBV9 TGTGCCAGCAGCCTAGGACAGTATCGCGAAGCTTTCTTT CASSLGQYREAFF
TRBJ2-7 . . TRBV7-8 TGTGCCAGCAGCTTAGAGCTGGGGGTTTCCTACGAGCAGTACTTC CASSLELGVSYEQYF
TRBJ2-1 TRBD1 . TRBV28 TGTGCCAGCAGACCTACAGGGGGCAATGAGCAGTTCTTC CASRPTGGNEQFF
TRBJ1-1 TRBD1 . TRBV29-1 TGCAGCGTTACAGGGGTTGGAACTGCTGAAGCTTTCTTT CSVTGVGTAEAFF
TRBJ2-7 . once TRBV6-5 TGTGCCAGCAGTTTCGACACTGCGCCGCTTAACTACGAGCAGTACTTC CASSFDTAPLNYEQYF
TRBJ2-3 . few TRBV10-2 TGCGCCAGCAGTGAGTCGGGAGTAGGTGTGGATACGCAGTATTTT CASSESGVGVDTQYF
TRBJ2-7 . . TRBV6-5 TGTGCCAGCAGTCCAAGCTCCTACGAGCAGTACTTC CASSPSSYEQYF
TRBJ2-5 TRBD1 few TRBV7-3 TGTGCCAGCAGCATGACAGGGGGCGCGGAGACCCAGTACTTC CASSMTGGAETQYF
TRBJ2-7 TRBD1 . TRBV6-5 TGTGCCAGCAGCATCGGGACAGGGGGGTACTACGAGCAGTACTTC CASSIGTGGYYEQYF
TRBJ1-1 TRBD1 . TRBV6-5 TGTGCCAGTCACCAGGGGGGGCTCACTGAAGCTTTCTTT CASHQGGLTEAFF
TRBJ2-1 TRBD2 once TRBV2 TGTGCCAGCGGAAGGACTAGCGGTTACTCCTACAATGAGCAGTTCTTC CASGRTSGYSYNEQFF
TRBJ2-7 TRBD1 . TRBV29-1 TGCAGCGTTGGGGACAGAGGTTACGAGCAGTACTTC CSVGDRGYEQYF